What follows are 23 T cell receptor beta chains derived from one specimen sequenced in a study of cytomegalovirus exposure and HLA in healthy donors (dated by TCRdb to the late 2010s). The receptor library was made with the immunoSEQ multiplex PCR assay. The multiplex PCR relied on a mix of 60 forward primers for TCR Vbeta segments and 13 reverse primers for TCR Jbeta segments. This immuneACCESS table, as held by TCRdb, lists in-frame sequences with V and J called but not all clones. Of the missing ones, under half trace to an unresolved V gene in checked studies; the others have no known cause. The sample table holds roughly 150,000 clones, of which approximately 81% were seen once. The top ten hold approximately 2.5% of the sample. What was sequenced was PBMCs. The receptors stem from a woman under 30 in good health and CMV-seronegative.

J is TRBJ1-1 and V is TRBV30, with 8 bases matching TRBD1. The germline V gene has CDR1 GTSNPN and CDR2 SVGIG (reference sequence). V was clipped by 5 bases and J by 5 bases; unmatched bases: 4. This CDR3 has 12 amino acids. The CDR3 region is CAWDRDRTEAFF. DNA for the CDR3: TGTGCCTGGGACCGGGACAGGACTGAAGCTTTCTTT.

J is TRBJ2-5 and V is TRBV19; D not resolved. CDR1 LNHDA and CDR2 SQIVND come from the germline V gene (reference sequence). The CDR3 is 13 amino acids. V gave up 8 bases and J gave up 5 bases, with 15 bases separating them. The CDR3 region has the DNA TGTGCCAGTCGACGTGAAGCGAAGGAGACCCAGTACTTC. This sequence encodes CASRREAKETQYF.

This chain connects TRBV6-4 to TRBJ1-2; TRBD1 agrees at 7 bases. V lost 5 bases to trimming and J lost 9 bases; unmatched junction nucleotides: 12. From germline, CDR1 is MRHNA and CDR2 SNTAGT. CDR3 length: 14 residues. CDR3 DNA sequence: TGTGCCAGCAGTCTACGACAGGGTGAAGGAAGCTACACCTTC. Protein product: CASSLRQGEGSYTF.

The DNA for the CDR3 is TGTGCCAGCTCACCGACAGGGCGCTACTCCTACAATGAGCAGTTCTTC. This encodes CASSPTGRYSYNEQFF. The chain employs TRBV18 and TRBJ2-1, with 7 bases that match TRBD1. With 3 bases clipped from V and 0 bases from J, the junction kept 5 bases outside the gene matches. Germline V gene lookup returns CDR1 KGHSH and CDR2 LQKENI. The CDR3 contains 16 residues.

The chain couples TRBV2 to TRBJ1-2, with TRBD1 as a possible D gene (5 bases). Germline lookup yields CDR1 SNHLY and CDR2 FYNNEI. V dropped 10 bases and J dropped 4 bases, with 10 bases sitting between them. The CDR3 covers 11 residues. The DNA of the CDR3 is TGTGCCAAGGGGCAGGCCTATGGCTACACCTTC. Translation gives CAKGQAYGYTF.

Here the CDR3 reads CASSSGQGGAKTF. CDR3 DNA sequence: TGTGCCAGCAGTTCGGGACAGGGCGGGGCTAAAACCTTC. The chain employs TRBV28 and TRBJ1-2; 9 bases map to TRBD1. Germline V gene data show CDR1 as MDHEN and CDR2 as SYDVKM. V shed 4 bases and J 14 bases; nucleotides not matched to a gene: 11. CDR3 length equals 13 residues.

The chain combines TRBV5-4 with TRBJ2-4, with 7 bases aligning to TRBD2. Germline CDR1 SGHNT, CDR2 YYREEE (reference sequence). The CDR3 runs 12 residues. V shed 4 bases and J 7 bases; nucleotides not matched to a gene: 2. Here the CDR3 DNA reads TGTGCCAGCAGCCAGACTAGCAACATTCAGTACTTC. Residues: CASSQTSNIQYF.

V gene TRBV2 combines with J gene TRBJ1-2; TRBD1 matches 11 bases. The CDR3 contains 17 residues. V shed 3 bases, J shed 2 bases, and the junction held 8 bases outside the gene matches. From germline, CDR1 is SNHLY and CDR2 FYNNEI. CDR3 in DNA: TGTGCCAGCAGTGATGTGGGACAGGGGGGCCCAAACTATGGCTACACCTTC. Translated: CASSDVGQGGPNYGYTF.

Here the CDR3 reads CSVQKSGSYTF. CDR3 coding DNA: TGCAGCGTTCAGAAAAGTGGCTCTTACACCTTC. V usage is TRBV29-1 and J usage is TRBJ1-2; D is uncertain. Trimming took 5 bases from V and 11 from J, leaving 15 bases between them. This CDR3 has 11 residues. CDR1 and CDR2 (germline): SQVTM, ANQGSEA.

The CDR3 DNA is TGTGCCAGCAGCTGGGACAGGGGAGAGACCCAGTACTTC. Amino acids: CASSWDRGETQYF. The gene calls are TRBV5-4 and TRBJ2-5, with 10 nucleotides matching TRBD1. J was trimmed by 4 bases and V by 3 bases; bases with no gene match: 0. Germline CDR1 SGHNT, CDR2 YYREEE (reference sequence). CDR3 length equals 13 residues.

This chain connects TRBV9 to TRBJ2-5; the D gene is possibly TRBD1 (6 bases). The closer fit of TRBJ2-7 to the DNA end suggests the J call may be wrong. CDR1 and CDR2 (germline): SGDLS, YYNGEE. This CDR3 is built from 14 residues. The CDR3 is CASSAGQTAYEQYF. The CDR3 DNA reads TGTGCCAGCAGCGCCGGACAGACCGCCTACGAGCAGTACTTC.

The V and J genes are TRBV7-8 and TRBJ2-5; D is ambiguous. The J call may be wrong; the DNA end is better matched by TRBJ2-7. Germline loops: CDR1 SGHVS, CDR2 FQNEAQ. The CDR3 is 12 residues long. CDR3 sequence (DNA): TGTGCCAGCAGCTTAGAGAGCTACGAGCAGTACTTC. Its translation: CASSLESYEQYF.

The J gene is TRBJ2-5, the V gene TRBV4-1, with 9 bases identical to TRBD2. The CDR3 has 17 amino acids. Looked up from germline, CDR1 is MGHRA and CDR2 is YSYEKL. Germline trimming cut 4 bases from V and 5 bases from J; bases unmatched to any gene: 14. CDR3 DNA: TGCGCCAGCAGCCCCCCAGGGGCGGGAGGGCCTTTGGAGACCCAGTACTTC. Its protein product is CASSPPGAGGPLETQYF.

About this clone: This specimen includes other DNA sequences encoding the same CDR3. The chain employs TRBV29-1 and TRBJ2-7; 9 nucleotides agree with TRBD2. The germline V gene encodes CDR1 SQVTM and CDR2 ANQGSEA. Trimming cost V 3 bases and J 2 bases; bases outside gene matches: 5. CDR3 size: 14 residues. CDR3 sequence reads: CSVESSGGTYEQYF. In DNA form, the CDR3 reads TGCAGCGTTGAGAGTAGCGGGGGAACCTACGAGCAGTACTTC.

This clone was found once. V is TRBV28 and J is TRBJ1-2; D call uncertain. The V end lost 5 bases, the J end lost 8 bases, and 12 bases lay between the germline ends. This CDR3 comprises 12 residues. The germline V gene has CDR1 MDHEN and CDR2 SYDVKM. The CDR3 here is CASSPGWAGYTF. CDR3 nucleotide sequence: TGTGCCAGCAGTCCCGGATGGGCGGGCTACACCTTC.

The V call is TRBV18, the J call TRBJ2-1; 8 nucleotides match TRBD1. The germline CDR1 and CDR2 sequences are KGHSH and LQKENI. This CDR3 contains 14 residues. The J segment lost 2 bases and the V segment lost 7 bases, leaving 4 bases of the junction unmatched. CDR3 bases: TGTGCCAGCTGCCCGGACAGGGCCTACAATGAGCAGTTCTTC. Protein: CASCPDRAYNEQFF.

The table lists this clone with a few counts. The rearrangement links TRBV28 to TRBJ1-1, with TRBD1 matching over 12 bases. The CDR3 has 15 amino acids. The V gene end was trimmed by 5 bases and the J gene end by 2 bases; junction bases not matched to a gene: 3. From germline, CDR1 is MDHEN and CDR2 SYDVKM. CDR3 protein: CASSPGTGGNTEAFF. The DNA of the CDR3 is TGTGCCAGCAGTCCGGGGACAGGGGGCAACACTGAAGCTTTCTTT.

This chain uses TRBV11-1 with TRBJ2-1, with TRBD1 matching over 7 bases. Trimming took 5 bases from V and 9 from J; bases not matched to a gene: 16. The germline gives CDR1 SGHAT, CDR2 FQDESV (reference sequence). The CDR3 spans 16 residues. CDR3 sequence: CASSRGRQGRLREQFF. CDR3 DNA: TGTGCCAGCAGCCGAGGTAGACAGGGCCGGTTGCGTGAGCAGTTCTTC.

The V gene is TRBV5-4, the J gene TRBJ1-5, with D perhaps TRBD1 (5 bases). This CDR3 is built from 13 residues. Germline CDR1 SGHNT, CDR2 YYREEE (reference sequence). V dropped 4 bases and J dropped 4 bases, with 9 bases sitting between them. This CDR3 is CASSGGINQPQHF. CDR3 coding DNA: TGTGCCAGCAGCGGGGGGATAAATCAGCCCCAGCATTTT. The full variable domain, rest sourced from reference TRBV5-4 and TRBJ1-5, is ETGVTQSPTHLIKTRGQQVTLRCSSQSGHNTVSWYQQALGQGPQFIFQYYREEENGRGNFPPRFSGLQFPNYSSELNVNALELDDSALYLCASSGGINQPQHFGDGTRLSIL.

This clone came up once. The CDR3 DNA follows: TGTGCCTGGGGTGGACAGGCGGGCACTGAAGCTTTCTTT. Amino acids: CAWGGQAGTEAFF. The chain recombines TRBV30 with TRBJ1-1; TRBD1 matches 7 bases. This CDR3 has 13 amino acids. The germline CDR1 and CDR2 sequences are GTSNPN and SVGIG (reference sequence). V dropped 5 bases and J dropped 4; count of bases not matched to a gene: 7.

The rearrangement links TRBV30 to TRBJ1-2; D perhaps matches TRBD1 (6 bases). V lost 1 base, J lost 7 bases, and 13 bases lay in between. Per the germline V gene, CDR1 is GTSNPN and CDR2 is SVGIG (reference sequence). The length of the CDR3 is 13 residues. As DNA, the CDR3 is TGTGCCTGGAGTGAGTCAGGGGCCTCTGGCTACACCTTC. Encoded protein: CAWSESGASGYTF. Drawing the rest from reference TRBV30 and TRBJ1-2, the complete variable domain is SQTIHQWPATLVQPVGSPLSLECTVEGTSNPNLYWYRQAAGRGLQLLFYSVGIGQISSEVPQNLSASRPQDRQFILSSKKLLLSDSGFYLCAWSESGASGYTFGSGTRLTVV.

The chain has TRBV6-1 and TRBJ2-7; perhaps TRBD1 as D (6 bases). The CDR3 contains 15 residues. Germline V CDR1 and CDR2: MNHNS, SASEGT. Trimming cost V 7 bases and J 4 bases, with 20 bases left between them. The CDR3 here is CASNGPTGMGYEQYF. The CDR3 region has the DNA TGTGCCAGCAATGGCCCCACAGGGATGGGGTACGAGCAGTACTTC.

The chain employs TRBV5-4 and TRBJ2-4; 7 positions match TRBD2. Germline V gene sequence: CDR1 SGHNT, CDR2 YYREEE (reference sequence). The CDR3 runs to 14 residues. V trimming: 4 bases; J trimming: 5 bases; junction bases outside the gene matches: 6. The CDR3: CASSIRDYQNIQYF. In DNA form, the CDR3 reads TGTGCCAGCAGCATCCGGGACTATCAAAACATTCAGTACTTC.